This T cell receptor (beta chain) is from a study of a mutant IDH1 vaccine in newly diagnosed glioma. Study in general: Beforehand, treatment had been radiotherapy, temozolomide, or both; the majority received both.

V was trimmed by 5 bases and J by 7 bases, leaving 18 bases between them. The CDR3 loop spans 14 amino acids. Germline lookup yields CDR1 SGHNT and CDR2 YYREEE (reference sequence). Sequencing used immunoSEQ multiplex PCR; TCRdb keeps in-frame clones, though not all of them. The sample yields about 51,000 clones, about three quarters seen once. The sample's time point: week 5, during vaccination. The study gave 300 ug of mutant IDH1 20-mer peptide per vaccine dose, with topical imiquimod. A word on this clone: Its antigen is not identified.

The clonotype was recovered from a man aged 50 to 59 with glioma. The sample here was PBMCs, taken from a glioma patient whose treatment included an IDH1 peptide vaccine. The chain joins TRBV5-4 to TRBJ1-1; D possibly corresponds to TRBD1 (5 bases). CDR3: CASSQTGGTIEAFF. The DNA of the CDR3 is TGTGCCAGCAGTCAGACTGGGGGAACAATTGAAGCTTTCTTT.